Described below is a single T cell receptor beta chain sequence and its context. This clone's antigen is unknown. The input lacks base qualities; no much larger clone sits a single base away. The data belong to a study of PD-1 blockade in classical Hodgkin lymphoma (dated by TCRdb to 2020 to 2022). Context from the whole study: Nivolumab dosing was 3 mg/kg intravenously every 2 weeks, continuing until either disease progression or unacceptable toxicity. The study used TCR beta sequencing and CyTOF to define a peripheral blood immune signature of response to PD-1 blockade in classical Hodgkin lymphoma. Study-wide conclusions, independent of this receptor: Only a single clinical trial cohort was studied, and what caused the repertoire differences, possibly disease activity or prior therapy, remained undefined. Trial patients with a complete response had baseline diversity similar to that of newly diagnosed patients, while partial responders and progressors had significantly lower diversity. CD4+ but not CD8+ TCR diversity rose significantly by C4D1 (p=0.0027 vs p=0.16), most apparent in complete responders (p=0.02). Baseline TCR diversity was reported to be lower in newly diagnosed patients than in healthy donors, and even lower in relapsed/refractory patients. Diversity was lower in patients who began nivolumab less than 1 year after ASCT, so these patients were left out of later analyses to avoid confounding by immune reconstitution.

Clipping removes 7 bases from V and 4 bases from J, with 7 as the unmatched junction base count. According to the germline V gene (reference sequence), CDR1 reads MNHEY and CDR2 reads SMNVEV. The CDR3, from cysteine to phenylalanine, totals 14 residues. Only the CDR3 part of the read is kept: 42 bases, read in frame from the first base. This sample's time point label indicates: cycle 2 day 1 (C2D1) of nivolumab. All trial patients had relapsed after autologous stem cell transplantation, with cohorts A, B and C differing in prior brentuximab vedotin exposure. A total of fewer than 65 patients with relapsed/refractory classical Hodgkin lymphoma made up the trial cohort, and each patient's best overall response was complete response, partial response or progressive disease. Trial patients were treated with single-agent nivolumab in the multi-cohort phase II CheckMate 205 trial. An independent review committee assessed best overall response by applying the 2007 International Working Group response criteria. Trial PBMCs were collected just before the start of nivolumab (C1D1) and during therapy at cycle 2 day 1 and cycle 4 day 1. Peripheral blood was collected in 8 mL Vacutainer Cell Preparation Tubes, from which PBMCs were isolated by centrifugation and then cryopreserved.

The Qiagen DNeasy kit was used to extract genomic DNA from unsorted PBMCs and from the negatively selected CD4+ and CD8+ fractions. TCR beta CDR3 regions were subjected to amplification by immunoSEQ multiplex PCR with primers that anneal to V and J segments. A synthetic immune receptor repertoire was used to minimize amplification bias, and any residual bias was removed computationally once sequencing was done. The study's processing was this. Custom Python scripts were used to quantify repertoire diversity as the Shannon entropy index. Unsorted, CD4+ and CD8+ repertoires were analyzed separately, except for combined analyses in which CD4+ and CD8+ sequences were merged in silico. A clone was considered expanded if an increase in frequency of at least 2-fold after treatment relative to C1D1 was found, and a pseudocount of 0.5 was applied to clones undetected at baseline. Clones with 0 or 1 copy at C1D1 were classified as singleton clones, and clones with 2 or more copies were classified as non-singleton clones. Clones expanded in unsorted samples were annotated as CD4+, CD8+ or unknown by matching protein sequences in sorted samples from the same patient. Wilcoxon tests were applied to paired samples to test diversity changes from C1D1 to C4D1. Here the immuneACCESS table is served through TCRdb, limited to in-frame sequences with V and J called. Missing clones are a known gap in these copies; in checked studies unresolved V genes cover under half, and the rest lacks a known reason. V, J and clone size are those of that table, while D and trimming were read from the DNA. A total of about 27,000 clones appear in this sample, approximately 72% of them only once. Roughly 35% of the sample lies in the top ten.

The source was peripheral blood mononuclear cells (PBMCs), collected before the second cycle of nivolumab. In this chain, TRBV27 is recombined with TRBJ1-5; a stretch of 7 junction bases matches TRBD1. This receptor was identified in a human donor with classical Hodgkin lymphoma. CDR3 region: CASKKGADNQPQHF. The DNA reads as follows: TGTGCCAGCAAAAAGGGGGCGGATAATCAGCCCCAGCATTTT.